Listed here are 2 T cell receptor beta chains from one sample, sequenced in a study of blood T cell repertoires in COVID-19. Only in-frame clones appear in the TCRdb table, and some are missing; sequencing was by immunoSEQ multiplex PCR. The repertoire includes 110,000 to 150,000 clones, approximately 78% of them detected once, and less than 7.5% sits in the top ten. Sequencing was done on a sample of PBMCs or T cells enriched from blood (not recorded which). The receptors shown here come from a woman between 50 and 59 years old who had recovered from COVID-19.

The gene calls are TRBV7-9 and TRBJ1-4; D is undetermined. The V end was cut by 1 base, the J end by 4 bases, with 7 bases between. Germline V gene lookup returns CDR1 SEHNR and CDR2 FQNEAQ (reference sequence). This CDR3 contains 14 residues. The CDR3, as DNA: TGTGCCAGCAGCTTAGGGGGAGTTAATGAAAAACTGTTTTTT. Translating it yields CASSLGGVNEKLFF. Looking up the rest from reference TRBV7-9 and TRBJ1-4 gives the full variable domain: DTGVSQNPRHKITKRGQNVTFRCDPISEHNRLYWYRQTLGQGPEFLTYFQNEAQLEKSRLLSDRFSAERPKGSFSTLEIQRTEQGDSAMYLCASSLGGVNEKLFFGSGTQLSVL.

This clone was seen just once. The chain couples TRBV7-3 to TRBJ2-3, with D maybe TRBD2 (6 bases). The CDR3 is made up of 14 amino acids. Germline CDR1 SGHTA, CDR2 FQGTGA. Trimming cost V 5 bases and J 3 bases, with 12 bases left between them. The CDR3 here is CASSPRLETDTQYF. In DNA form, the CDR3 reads TGTGCCAGCAGCCCCAGACTAGAAACAGATACGCAGTATTTT.